This record concerns one T cell receptor (beta chain) sequence. The sample belongs to a study of blood T cell repertoires in COVID-19. As for the study in general: COVID-19 samples collected from the United States, Italy and Spain covered acute and convalescent phases.

Assay used: immunoSEQ multiplex PCR; TCRdb lists only in-frame clones, some missing. The sample consists of 320,000 or so clones, about 90% of them appearing once. Everyone who took part was roughly 18 to 89 years old, and they came from fewer than 25 US areas. Assignment of participants to cohorts was predicated upon participant-reported clinical history. In germline, CDR1 is SGHKS, CDR2 YYEKEE (reference sequence). V was clipped by 2 bases and J by 4 bases; unmatched bases: 11. The CDR3 is 16 amino acids. The clonotype was recovered from a woman in her twenties or thirties who had recovered from COVID-19. The chain joins TRBV5-5 to TRBJ1-2, with 7 bases identical to TRBD1. The sequenced sample was PBMCs or T cells enriched from blood (not recorded which). The CDR3 DNA sequence: TGTGCCAGCAGCTTAGGGGGCGCGCCCACCAGCTATGGCTACACCTTC. This sequence encodes CASSLGGAPTSYGYTF.